The source of this TCR beta chain is a study of T cells in Graves' hyperthyroidism and ophthalmopathy. Study in general: Staff took peripheral blood when the initial diagnosis was made, before any treatment began.

TCR beta CDR3 sequences were amplified from RNA transcripts. HTBI primers were the set used in a first-round RT-PCR of the TCR CDR3. Each CDR3 protein gets one entry after TCRdb re-called the multiplex PCR reads with MiXCR. This table holds a few hundred thousand distinct CDR3 sequences, less than 25% found once. Worth noting for this clonotype: Its antigen remains unknown.

The CDR3 contains 12 residues. CDR1 and CDR2 (germline): SQVTM, ANQGSEA. V dropped 4 bases and J dropped 4 bases, with 10 bases sitting between them. Clinicians diagnosed patients from clinical symptoms, serum thyroxine and TRAb, thyroid ultrasound and orbital computed tomography. Findings and caveats of the study: Prediction of ophthalmopathy progression came a median approximately 6 months pre-onset.

Sequences were obtained from blood. The TCR was taken from a young man with Graves' hyperthyroidism. The gene calls are TRBV29-1 and TRBJ1-2, with D possibly matching TRBD1 (5 bases). The CDR3 region is CSVAGGSYGYTF. CDR3 DNA: TGCAGCGTTGCGGGGGGGAGCTATGGCTACACCTTC.